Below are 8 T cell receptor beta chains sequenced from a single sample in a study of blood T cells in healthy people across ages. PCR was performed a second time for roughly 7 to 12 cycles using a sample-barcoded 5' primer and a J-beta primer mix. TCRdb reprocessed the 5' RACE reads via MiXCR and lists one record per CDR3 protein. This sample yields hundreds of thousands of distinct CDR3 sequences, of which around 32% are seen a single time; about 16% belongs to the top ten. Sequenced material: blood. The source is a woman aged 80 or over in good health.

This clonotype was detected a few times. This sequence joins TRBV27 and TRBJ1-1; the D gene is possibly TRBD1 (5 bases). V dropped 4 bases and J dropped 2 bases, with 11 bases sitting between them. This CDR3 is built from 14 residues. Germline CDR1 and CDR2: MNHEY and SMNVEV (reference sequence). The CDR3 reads CASSSTQENTEAFF. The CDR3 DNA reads TGTGCCAGCAGTTCCACACAGGAAAACACTGAAGCTTTCTTT.

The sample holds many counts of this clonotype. CDR3 DNA: TGTGCCATCAGTGGGACAGGGCCAGGTCAGCCCCAGCATTTT. Translating gives CAISGTGPGQPQHF. This chain uses TRBV10-3 with TRBJ1-5; TRBD1 aligns across 8 bases. Germline V gives CDR1 ENHRY, CDR2 SYGVKD. Losses at the gene ends were 4 bases for V and 6 bases for J; bases not matched to a gene: 5. The CDR3 totals 14 residues.

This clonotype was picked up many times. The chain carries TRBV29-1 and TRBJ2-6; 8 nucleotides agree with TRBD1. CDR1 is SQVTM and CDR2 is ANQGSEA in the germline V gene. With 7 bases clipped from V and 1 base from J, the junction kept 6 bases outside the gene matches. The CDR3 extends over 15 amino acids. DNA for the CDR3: TGCAGCGCCGGGACAGGCCTTTCTGGGGCCAACGTCCTGACTTTC. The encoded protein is CSAGTGLSGANVLTF.

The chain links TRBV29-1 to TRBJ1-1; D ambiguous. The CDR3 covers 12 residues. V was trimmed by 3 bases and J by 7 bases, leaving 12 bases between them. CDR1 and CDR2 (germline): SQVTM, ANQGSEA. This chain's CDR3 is CSVDSGWGEAFF. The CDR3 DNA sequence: TGCAGCGTTGATTCGGGGTGGGGTGAAGCTTTCTTT. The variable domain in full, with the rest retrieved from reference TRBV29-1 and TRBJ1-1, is SAVISQKPSRDICQRGTSLTIQCQVDSQVTMMFWYRQQPGQSLTLIATANQGSEATYESGFVIDKFPISRPNLTFSTLTVSNMSPEDSSIYLCSVDSGWGEAFFGQGTRLTVV.

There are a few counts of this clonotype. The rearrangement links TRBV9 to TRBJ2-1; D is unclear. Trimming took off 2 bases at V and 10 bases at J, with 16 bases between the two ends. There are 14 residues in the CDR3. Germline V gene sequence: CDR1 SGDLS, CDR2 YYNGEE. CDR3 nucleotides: TGTGCCAGCAGCGTCCAAGGCCTTTTGGGCGAGCAGTTCTTC. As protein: CASSVQGLLGEQFF. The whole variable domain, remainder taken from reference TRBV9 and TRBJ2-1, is DSGVTQTPKHLITATGQRVTLRCSPRSGDLSVYWYQQSLDQGLQFLIQYYNGEERAKGNILERFSAQQFPDLHSELNLSSLELGDSALYFCASSVQGLLGEQFFGPGTRLTVL.

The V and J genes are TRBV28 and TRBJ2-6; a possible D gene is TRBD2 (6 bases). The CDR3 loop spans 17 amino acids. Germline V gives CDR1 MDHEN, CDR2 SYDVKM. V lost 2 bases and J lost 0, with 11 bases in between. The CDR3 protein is CASSLAGRVSGANVLTF. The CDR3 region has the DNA TGTGCCAGCAGTTTAGCGGGACGGGTCTCTGGGGCCAACGTCCTGACTTTC.

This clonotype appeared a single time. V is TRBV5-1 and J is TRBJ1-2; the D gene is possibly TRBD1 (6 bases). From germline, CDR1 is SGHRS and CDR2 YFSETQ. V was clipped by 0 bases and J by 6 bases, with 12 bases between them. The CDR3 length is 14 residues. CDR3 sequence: CASSLAGTTNGYTF. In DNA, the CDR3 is TGCGCCAGCAGCTTGGCAGGGACAACCAATGGCTACACCTTC.

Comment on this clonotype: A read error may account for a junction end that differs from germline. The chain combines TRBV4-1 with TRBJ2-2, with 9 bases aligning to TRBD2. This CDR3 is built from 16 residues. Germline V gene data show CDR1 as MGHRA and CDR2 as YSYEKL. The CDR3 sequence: CASSLRLAANTGERFF. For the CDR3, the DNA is TGCGCCAGCAGCCTTAGACTAGCGGCGAACACCGGGGAGCGGTTTTTT.